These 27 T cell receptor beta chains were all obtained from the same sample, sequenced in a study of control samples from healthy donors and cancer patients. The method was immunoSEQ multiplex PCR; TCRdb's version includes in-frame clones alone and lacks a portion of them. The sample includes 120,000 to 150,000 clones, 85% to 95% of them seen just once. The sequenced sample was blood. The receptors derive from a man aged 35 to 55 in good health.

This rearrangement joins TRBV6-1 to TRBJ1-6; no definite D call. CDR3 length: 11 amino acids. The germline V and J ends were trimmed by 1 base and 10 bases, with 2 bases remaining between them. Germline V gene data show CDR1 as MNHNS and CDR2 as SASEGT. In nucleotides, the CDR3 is TGTGCCAGCAGTGAAGAATCACCCCTCCACTTT. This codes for CASSEESPLHF.

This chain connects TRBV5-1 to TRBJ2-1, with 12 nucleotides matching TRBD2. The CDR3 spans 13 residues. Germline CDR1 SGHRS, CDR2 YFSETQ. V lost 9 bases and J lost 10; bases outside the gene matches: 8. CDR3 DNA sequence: TGCGCCAATTCTAGCGGGAGGGCCGGGGAGCAGTTCTTC. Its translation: CANSSGRAGEQFF.

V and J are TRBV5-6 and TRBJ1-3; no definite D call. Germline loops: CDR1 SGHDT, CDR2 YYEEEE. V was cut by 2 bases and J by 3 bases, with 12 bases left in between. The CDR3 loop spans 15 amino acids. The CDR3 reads CASSLQLAFGNTIYF. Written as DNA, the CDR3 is TGTGCCAGCAGCTTACAGCTTGCCTTTGGAAACACCATATATTTT.

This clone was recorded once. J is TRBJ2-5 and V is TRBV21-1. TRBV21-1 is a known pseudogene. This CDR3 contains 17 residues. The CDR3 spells CASSKLTSGTEKETQYF. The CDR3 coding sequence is TGTGCCAGCAGCAAGCTTACTTCCGGGACCGAGAAAGAGACCCAGTACTTC.

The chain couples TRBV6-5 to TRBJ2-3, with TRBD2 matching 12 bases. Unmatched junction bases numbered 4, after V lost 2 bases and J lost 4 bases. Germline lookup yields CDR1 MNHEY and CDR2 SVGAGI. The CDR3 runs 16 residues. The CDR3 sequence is CASSYNPSGRADTQYF. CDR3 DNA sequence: TGTGCCAGCAGTTACAACCCTAGCGGGAGGGCAGATACGCAGTATTTT.

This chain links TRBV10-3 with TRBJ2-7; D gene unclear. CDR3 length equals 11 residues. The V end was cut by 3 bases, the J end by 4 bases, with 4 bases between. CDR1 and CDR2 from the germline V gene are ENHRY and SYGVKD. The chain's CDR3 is CAISDQYEQYF. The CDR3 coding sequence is TGTGCCATCAGTGATCAATACGAGCAGTACTTC.

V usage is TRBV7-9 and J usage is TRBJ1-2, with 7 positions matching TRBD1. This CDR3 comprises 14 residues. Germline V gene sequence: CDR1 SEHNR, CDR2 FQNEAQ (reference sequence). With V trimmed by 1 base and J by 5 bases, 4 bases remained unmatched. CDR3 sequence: CASSLGQGLYGYTF. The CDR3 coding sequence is TGTGCCAGCAGCTTAGGACAGGGCCTTTATGGCTACACCTTC.

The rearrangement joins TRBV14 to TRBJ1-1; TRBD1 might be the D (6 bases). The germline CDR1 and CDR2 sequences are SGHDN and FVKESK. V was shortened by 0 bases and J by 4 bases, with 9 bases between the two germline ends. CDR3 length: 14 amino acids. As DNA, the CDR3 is TGTGCCAGCAGCCAAGATTTGACAGGCACTGAAGCTTTCTTT. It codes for CASSQDLTGTEAFF.

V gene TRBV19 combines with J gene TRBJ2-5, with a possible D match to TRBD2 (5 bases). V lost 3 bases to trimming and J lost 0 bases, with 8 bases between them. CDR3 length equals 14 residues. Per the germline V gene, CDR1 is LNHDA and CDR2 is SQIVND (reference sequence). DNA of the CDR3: TGTGCCAGTAGTATGAGAGGGAACCAAGAGACCCAGTACTTC. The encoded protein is CASSMRGNQETQYF.

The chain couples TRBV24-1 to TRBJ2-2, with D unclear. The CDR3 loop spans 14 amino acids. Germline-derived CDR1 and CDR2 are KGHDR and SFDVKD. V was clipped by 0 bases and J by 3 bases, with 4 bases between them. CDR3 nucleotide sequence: TGTGCCACCAGTGATTTGGACCACACCGGGGAGCTGTTTTTT. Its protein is CATSDLDHTGELFF.

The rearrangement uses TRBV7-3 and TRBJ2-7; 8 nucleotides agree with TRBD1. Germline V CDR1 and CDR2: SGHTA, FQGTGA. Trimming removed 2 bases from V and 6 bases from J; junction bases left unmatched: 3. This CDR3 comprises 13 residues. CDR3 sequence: CASSLLTGGEQYF. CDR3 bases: TGTGCCAGCAGCTTACTTACAGGGGGCGAGCAGTACTTC.

The CDR3 sequence is CASSPTAGSNQPQHF. DNA of the CDR3: TGCGCCAGCAGCCCGACGGCGGGTAGCAATCAGCCCCAGCATTTT. The chain combines TRBV5-1 with TRBJ1-5, with D uncertain. V lost 4 bases to trimming and J lost 0 bases, with 11 bases between them. CDR3 size: 15 residues. Germline CDR1 and CDR2: SGHRS and YFSETQ.

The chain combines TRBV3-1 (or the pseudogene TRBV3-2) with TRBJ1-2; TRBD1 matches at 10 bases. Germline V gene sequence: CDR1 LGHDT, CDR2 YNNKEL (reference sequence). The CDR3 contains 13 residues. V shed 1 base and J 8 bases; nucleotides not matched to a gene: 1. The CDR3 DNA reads TGTGCCAGCAGCCAAGGGACAGGGGGAGGCTACACCTTC. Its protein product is CASSQGTGGGYTF.

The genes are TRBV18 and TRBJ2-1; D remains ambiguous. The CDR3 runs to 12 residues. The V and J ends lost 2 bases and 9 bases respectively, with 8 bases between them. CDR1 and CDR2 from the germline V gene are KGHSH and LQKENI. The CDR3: CASSPSSGEQFF. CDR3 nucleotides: TGTGCCAGCTCACCAAGCAGTGGTGAGCAGTTCTTC.

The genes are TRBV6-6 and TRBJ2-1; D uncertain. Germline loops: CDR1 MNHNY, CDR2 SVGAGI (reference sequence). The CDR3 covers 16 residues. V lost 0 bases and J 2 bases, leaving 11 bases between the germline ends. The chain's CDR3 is CASSYSLEITYNEQFF. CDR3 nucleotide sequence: TGTGCCAGCAGTTACTCGTTGGAAATCACCTACAATGAGCAGTTCTTC.

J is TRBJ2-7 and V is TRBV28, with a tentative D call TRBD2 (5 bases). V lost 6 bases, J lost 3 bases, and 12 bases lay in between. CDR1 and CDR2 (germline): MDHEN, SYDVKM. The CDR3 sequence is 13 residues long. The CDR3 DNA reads TGTGCCAGCAGCCGCGGGCTCAACTACGAGCAGTACTTC. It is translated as CASSRGLNYEQYF.

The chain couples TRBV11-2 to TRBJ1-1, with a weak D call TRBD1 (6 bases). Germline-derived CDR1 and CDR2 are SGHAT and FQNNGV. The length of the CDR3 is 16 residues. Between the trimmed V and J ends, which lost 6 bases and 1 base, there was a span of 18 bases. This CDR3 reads CASSRRDKAPNTEAFF. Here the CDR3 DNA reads TGTGCCAGCAGTCGACGGGACAAAGCCCCGAACACTGAAGCTTTCTTT. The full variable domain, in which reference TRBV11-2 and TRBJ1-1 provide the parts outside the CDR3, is EAGVAQSPRYKIIEKRQSVAFWCNPISGHATLYWYQQILGQGPKLLIQFQNNGVVDDSQLPKDRFSAERLKGVDSTLKIQPAKLEDSAVYLCASSRRDKAPNTEAFFGQGTRLTVV.

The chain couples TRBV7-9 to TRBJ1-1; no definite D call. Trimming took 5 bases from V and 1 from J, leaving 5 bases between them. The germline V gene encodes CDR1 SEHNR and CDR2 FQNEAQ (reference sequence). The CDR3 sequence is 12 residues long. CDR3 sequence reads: CASSPRNTEAFF. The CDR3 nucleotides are TGTGCCAGCAGCCCGAGGAACACTGAAGCTTTCTTT. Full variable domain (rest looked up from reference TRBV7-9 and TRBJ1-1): DTGVSQNPRHKITKRGQNVTFRCDPISEHNRLYWYRQTLGQGPEFLTYFQNEAQLEKSRLLSDRFSAERPKGSFSTLEIQRTEQGDSAMYLCASSPRNTEAFFGQGTRLTVV.

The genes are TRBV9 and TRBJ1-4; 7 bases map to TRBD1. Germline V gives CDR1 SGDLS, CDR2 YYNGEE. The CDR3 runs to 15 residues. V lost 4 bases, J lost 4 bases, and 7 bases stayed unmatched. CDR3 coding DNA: TGTGCCAGCAGCACCGGACAGGTTCTTAATGAAAAACTGTTTTTT. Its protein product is CASSTGQVLNEKLFF. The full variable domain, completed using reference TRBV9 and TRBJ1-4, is DSGVTQTPKHLITATGQRVTLRCSPRSGDLSVYWYQQSLDQGLQFLIQYYNGEERAKGNILERFSAQQFPDLHSELNLSSLELGDSALYFCASSTGQVLNEKLFFGSGTQLSVL.

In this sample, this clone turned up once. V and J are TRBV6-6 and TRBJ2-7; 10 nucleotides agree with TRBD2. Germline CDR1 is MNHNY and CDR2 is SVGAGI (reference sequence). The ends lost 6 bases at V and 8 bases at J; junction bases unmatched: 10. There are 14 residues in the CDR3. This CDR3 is CASRLSGRADKQYF. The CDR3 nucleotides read TGTGCCAGCAGACTAAGCGGGAGGGCCGACAAGCAGTACTTC.

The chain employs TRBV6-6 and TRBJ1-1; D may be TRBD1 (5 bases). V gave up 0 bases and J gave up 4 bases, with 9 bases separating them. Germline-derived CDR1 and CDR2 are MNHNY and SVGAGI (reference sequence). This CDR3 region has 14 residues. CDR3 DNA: TGTGCCAGCAGTTACTCGCATGGGGGCACTGAAGCTTTCTTT. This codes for CASSYSHGGTEAFF.

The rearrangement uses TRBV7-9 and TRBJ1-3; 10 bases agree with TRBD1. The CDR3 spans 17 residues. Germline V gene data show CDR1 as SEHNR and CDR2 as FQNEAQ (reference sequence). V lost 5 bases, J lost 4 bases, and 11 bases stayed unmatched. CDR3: CASSTYSTTGGGNTIYF. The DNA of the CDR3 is TGTGCCAGCAGCACATACTCTACGACAGGGGGCGGAAACACCATATATTTT.

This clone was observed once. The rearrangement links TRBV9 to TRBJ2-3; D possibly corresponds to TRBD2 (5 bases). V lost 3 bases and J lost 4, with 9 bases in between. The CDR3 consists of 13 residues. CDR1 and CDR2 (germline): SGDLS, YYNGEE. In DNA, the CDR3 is TGTGCCAGCAGCGACGGGAACCCAGATACGCAGTATTTT. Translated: CASSDGNPDTQYF.

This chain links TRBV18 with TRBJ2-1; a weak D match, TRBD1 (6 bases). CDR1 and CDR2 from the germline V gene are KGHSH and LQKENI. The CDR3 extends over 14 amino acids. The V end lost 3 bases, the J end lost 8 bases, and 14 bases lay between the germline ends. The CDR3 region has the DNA TGTGCCAGCTCACCTCGGGACATCCCCCATGAGCAGTTCTTC. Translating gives CASSPRDIPHEQFF.

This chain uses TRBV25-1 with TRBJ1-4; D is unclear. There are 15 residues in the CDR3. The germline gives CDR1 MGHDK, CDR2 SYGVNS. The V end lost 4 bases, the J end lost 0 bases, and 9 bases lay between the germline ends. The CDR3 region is CASSAWTATNEKLFF. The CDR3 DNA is TGTGCCAGCAGTGCCTGGACTGCAACTAATGAAAAACTGTTTTTT. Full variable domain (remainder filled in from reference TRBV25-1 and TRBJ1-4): EADIYQTPRYLVIGTGKKITLECSQTMGHDKMYWYQQDPGMELHLIHYSYGVNSTEKGDLSSESTVSRIRTEHFPLTLESARPSHTSQYLCASSAWTATNEKLFFGSGTQLSVL.

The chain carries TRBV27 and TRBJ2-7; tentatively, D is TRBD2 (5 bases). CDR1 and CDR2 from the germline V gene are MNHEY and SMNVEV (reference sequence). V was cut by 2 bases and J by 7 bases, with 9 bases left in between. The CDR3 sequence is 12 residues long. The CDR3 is CASSLIGVEQYF. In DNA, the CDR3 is TGTGCCAGCAGTTTAATCGGGGTGGAGCAGTACTTC.

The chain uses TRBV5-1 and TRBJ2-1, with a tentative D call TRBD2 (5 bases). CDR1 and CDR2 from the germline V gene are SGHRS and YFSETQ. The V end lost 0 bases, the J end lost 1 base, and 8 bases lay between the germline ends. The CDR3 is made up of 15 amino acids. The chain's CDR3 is CASSLGLASYNEQFF. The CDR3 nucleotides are TGCGCCAGCAGCTTGGGGCTAGCTTCCTACAATGAGCAGTTCTTC.